This TCR beta chain was recovered during a study of blood T cell repertoires in COVID-19. Generated by immunoSEQ multiplex PCR, the TCRdb table keeps only in-frame clones and is missing some. This sample has about 60,000 clones; almost 90% occur once, and the top ten carry around 5%. Germline trimming cut 3 bases from V and 0 bases from J; bases unmatched to any gene: 8. Per the germline V gene, CDR1 is GTSNPN and CDR2 is SVGIG (reference sequence). The CDR3 is 17 amino acids. This TCR came from a man aged 60-69 years with acute or convalescent COVID-19. The material sequenced was peripheral blood. The chain recombines TRBV30 with TRBJ2-3; 11 bases fit TRBD2. The CDR3 spells CAWRATGLAASTDTQYF. CDR3 DNA sequence: TGTGCCTGGAGGGCGACGGGACTAGCGGCGAGCACAGATACGCAGTATTTT. Together with reference TRBV30 and TRBJ2-3, the CDR3 gives the full variable domain: SQTIHQWPATLVQPVGSPLSLECTVEGTSNPNLYWYRQAAGRGLQLLFYSVGIGQISSEVPQNLSASRPQDRQFILSSKKLLLSDSGFYLCAWRATGLAASTDTQYFGPGTRLTVL.